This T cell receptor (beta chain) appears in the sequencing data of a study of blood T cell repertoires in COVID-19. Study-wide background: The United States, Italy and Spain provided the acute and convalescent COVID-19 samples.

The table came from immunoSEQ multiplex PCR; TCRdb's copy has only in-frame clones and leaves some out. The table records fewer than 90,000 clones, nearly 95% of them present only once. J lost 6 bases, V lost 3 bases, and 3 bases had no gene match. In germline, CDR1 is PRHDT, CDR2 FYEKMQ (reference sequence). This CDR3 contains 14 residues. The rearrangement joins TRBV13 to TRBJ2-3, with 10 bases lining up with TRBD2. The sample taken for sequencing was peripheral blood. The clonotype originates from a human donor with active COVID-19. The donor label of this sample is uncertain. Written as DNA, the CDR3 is TGTGCCAGCAGCTTTGGGACTAGCGCGGATACGCAGTATTTT. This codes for CASSFGTSADTQYF. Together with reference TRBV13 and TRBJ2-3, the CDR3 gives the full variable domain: AAGVIQSPRHLIKEKRETATLKCYPIPRHDTVYWYQQGPGQDPQFLISFYEKMQSDKGSIPDRFSAQQFSDYHSELNMSSLELGDSALYFCASSFGTSADTQYFGPGTRLTVL.